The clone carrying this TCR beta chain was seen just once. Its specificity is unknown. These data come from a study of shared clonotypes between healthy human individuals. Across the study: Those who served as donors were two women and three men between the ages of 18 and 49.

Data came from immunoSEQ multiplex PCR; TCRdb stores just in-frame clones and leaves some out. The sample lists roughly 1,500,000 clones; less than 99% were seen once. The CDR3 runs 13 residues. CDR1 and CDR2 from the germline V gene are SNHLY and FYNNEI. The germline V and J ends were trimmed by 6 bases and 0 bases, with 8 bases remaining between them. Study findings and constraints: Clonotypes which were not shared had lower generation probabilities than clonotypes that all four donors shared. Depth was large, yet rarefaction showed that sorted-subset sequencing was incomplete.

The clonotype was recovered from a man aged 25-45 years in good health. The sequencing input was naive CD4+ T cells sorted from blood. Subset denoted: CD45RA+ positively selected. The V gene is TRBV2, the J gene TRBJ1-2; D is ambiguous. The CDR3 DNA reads TGTGCCAGCAGCCCCGGGCCTAACTATGGCTACACCTTC. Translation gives CASSPGPNYGYTF.